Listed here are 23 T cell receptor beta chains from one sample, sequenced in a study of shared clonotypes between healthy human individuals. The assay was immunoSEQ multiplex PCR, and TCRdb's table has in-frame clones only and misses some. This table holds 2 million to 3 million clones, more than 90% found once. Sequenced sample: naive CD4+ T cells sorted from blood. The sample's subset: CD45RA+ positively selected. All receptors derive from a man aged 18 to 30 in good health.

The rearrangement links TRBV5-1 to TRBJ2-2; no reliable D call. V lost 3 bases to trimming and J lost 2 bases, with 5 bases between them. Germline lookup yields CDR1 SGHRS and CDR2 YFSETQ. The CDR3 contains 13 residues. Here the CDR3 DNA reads TGCGCCAGCAGCTCAATCAACACCGGGGAGCTGTTTTTT. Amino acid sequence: CASSSINTGELFF.

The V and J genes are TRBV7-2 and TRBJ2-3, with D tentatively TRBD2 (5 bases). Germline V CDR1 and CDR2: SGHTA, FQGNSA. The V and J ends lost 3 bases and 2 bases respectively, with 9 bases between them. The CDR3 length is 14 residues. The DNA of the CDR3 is TGTGCCAGCAGCTTGGAGCGGAACACAGATACGCAGTATTTT. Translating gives CASSLERNTDTQYF.

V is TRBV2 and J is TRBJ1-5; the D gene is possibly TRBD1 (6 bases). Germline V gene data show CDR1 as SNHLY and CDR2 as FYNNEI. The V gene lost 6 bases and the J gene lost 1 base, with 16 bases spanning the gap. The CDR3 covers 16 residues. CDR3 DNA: TGTGCCAGCAGCCCCGTGGGGGCAGGCAGCAATCAGCCCCAGCATTTT. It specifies CASSPVGAGSNQPQHF. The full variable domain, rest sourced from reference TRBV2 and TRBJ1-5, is EPEVTQTPSHQVTQMGQEVILRCVPISNHLYFYWYRQILGQKVEFLVSFYNNEISEKSEIFDDQFSVERPDGSNFTLKIRSTKLEDSAMYFCASSPVGAGSNQPQHFGDGTRLSIL.

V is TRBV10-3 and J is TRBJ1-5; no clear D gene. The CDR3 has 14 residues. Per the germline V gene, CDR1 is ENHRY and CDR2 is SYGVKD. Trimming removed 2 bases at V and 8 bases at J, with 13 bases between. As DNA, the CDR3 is TGTGCCATCAGTGAGGCGGCATACAGTGAGCCCCAGCATTTT. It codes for CAISEAAYSEPQHF.

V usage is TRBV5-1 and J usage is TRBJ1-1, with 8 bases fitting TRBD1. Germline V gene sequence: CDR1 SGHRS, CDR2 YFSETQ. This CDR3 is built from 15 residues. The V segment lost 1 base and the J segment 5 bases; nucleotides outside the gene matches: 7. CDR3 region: CASSLSPTGVTEAFF. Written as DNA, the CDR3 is TGCGCCAGCAGCTTGAGTCCGACAGGGGTTACTGAAGCTTTCTTT.

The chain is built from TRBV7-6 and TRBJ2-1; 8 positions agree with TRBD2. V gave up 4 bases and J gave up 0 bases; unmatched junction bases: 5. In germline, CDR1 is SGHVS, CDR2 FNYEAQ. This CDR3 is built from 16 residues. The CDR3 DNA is TGTGCCAGCAGCTCGTTTAGCGGGGCCTCCTACAATGAGCAGTTCTTC. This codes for CASSSFSGASYNEQFF.

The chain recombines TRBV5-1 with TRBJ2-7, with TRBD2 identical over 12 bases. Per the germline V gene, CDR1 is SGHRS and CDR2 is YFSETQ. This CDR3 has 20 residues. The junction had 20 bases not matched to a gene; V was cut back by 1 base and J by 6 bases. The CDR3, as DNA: TGCGCCAGCAGCTTGAACCCCTCGGCTAGCGGGGGGGCCAAGGATGGCGAGCAGTACTTC. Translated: CASSLNPSASGGAKDGEQYF.

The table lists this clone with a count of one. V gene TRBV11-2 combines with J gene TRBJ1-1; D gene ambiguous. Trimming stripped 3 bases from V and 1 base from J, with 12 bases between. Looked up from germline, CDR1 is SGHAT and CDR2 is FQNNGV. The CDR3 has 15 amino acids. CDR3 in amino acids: CASSLFGLPNTEAFF. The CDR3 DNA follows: TGTGCCAGCAGCTTGTTTGGGCTACCGAACACTGAAGCTTTCTTT.

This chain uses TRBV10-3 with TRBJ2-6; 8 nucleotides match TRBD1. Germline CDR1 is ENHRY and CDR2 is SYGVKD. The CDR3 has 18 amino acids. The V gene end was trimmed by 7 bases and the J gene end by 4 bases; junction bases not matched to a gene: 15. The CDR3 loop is CAINIGPGTGTGANVLTF. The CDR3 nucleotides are TGTGCCATCAACATTGGCCCCGGGACAGGTACCGGGGCCAACGTCCTGACTTTC.

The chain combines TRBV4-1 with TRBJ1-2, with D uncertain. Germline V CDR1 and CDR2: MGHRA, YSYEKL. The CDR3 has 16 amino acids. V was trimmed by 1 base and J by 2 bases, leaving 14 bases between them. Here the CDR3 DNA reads TGCGCCAGCAGCCAAGCGTCCGGGCCAGGAAACTATGGCTACACCTTC. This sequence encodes CASSQASGPGNYGYTF.

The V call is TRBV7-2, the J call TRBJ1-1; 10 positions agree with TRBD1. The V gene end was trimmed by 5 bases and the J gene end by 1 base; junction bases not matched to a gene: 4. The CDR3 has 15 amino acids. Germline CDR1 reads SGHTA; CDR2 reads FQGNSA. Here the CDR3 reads CASSARDRGNTEAFF. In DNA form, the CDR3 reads TGTGCCAGCAGCGCCCGGGACAGGGGGAACACTGAAGCTTTCTTT. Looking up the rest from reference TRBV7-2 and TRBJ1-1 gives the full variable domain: GAGVSQSPSNKVTEKGKDVELRCDPISGHTALYWYRQSLGQGLEFLIYFQGNSAPDKSGLPSDRFSAERTGGSVSTLTIQRTQQEDSAVYLCASSARDRGNTEAFFGQGTRLTVV.

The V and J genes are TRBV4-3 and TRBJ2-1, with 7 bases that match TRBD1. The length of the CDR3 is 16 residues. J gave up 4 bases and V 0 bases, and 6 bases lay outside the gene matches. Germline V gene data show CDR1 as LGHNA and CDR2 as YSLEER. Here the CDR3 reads CASSQDLQGSYNEQFF. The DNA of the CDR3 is TGCGCCAGCAGCCAAGATTTACAGGGGAGTTACAATGAGCAGTTCTTC.

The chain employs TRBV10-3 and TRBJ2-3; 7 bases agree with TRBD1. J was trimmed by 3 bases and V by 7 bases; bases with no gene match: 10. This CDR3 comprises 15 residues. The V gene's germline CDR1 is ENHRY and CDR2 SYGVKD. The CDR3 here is CAITSGQRRTDTQYF. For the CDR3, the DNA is TGTGCCATCACTTCGGGACAGCGGAGGACAGATACGCAGTATTTT.

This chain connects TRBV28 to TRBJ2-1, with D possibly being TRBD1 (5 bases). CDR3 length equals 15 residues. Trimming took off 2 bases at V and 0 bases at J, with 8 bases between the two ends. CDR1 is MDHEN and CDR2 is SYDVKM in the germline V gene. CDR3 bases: TGTGCCAGCAGTTTAGCGCAGGGCTCCTACAATGAGCAGTTCTTC. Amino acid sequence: CASSLAQGSYNEQFF.

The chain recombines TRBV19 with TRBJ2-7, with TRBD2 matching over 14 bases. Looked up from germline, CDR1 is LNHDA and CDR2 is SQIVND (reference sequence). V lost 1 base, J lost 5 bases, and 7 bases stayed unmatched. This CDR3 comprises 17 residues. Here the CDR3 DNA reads TGTGCCAGTAGTATAGCCGGACTAGCGGGAGGTATCAACGAGCAGTACTTC. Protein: CASSIAGLAGGINEQYF.

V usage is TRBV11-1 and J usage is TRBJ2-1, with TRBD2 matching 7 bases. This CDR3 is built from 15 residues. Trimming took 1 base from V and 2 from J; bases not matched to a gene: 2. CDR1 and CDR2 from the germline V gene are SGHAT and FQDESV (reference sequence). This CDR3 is CASSLGGGPYNEQFF. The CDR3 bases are TGTGCCAGCAGCTTAGGCGGGGGACCCTACAATGAGCAGTTCTTC.

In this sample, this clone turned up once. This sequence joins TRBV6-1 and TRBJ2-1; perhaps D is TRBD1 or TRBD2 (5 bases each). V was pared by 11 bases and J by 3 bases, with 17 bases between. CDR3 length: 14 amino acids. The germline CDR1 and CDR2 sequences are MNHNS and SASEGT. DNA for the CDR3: TGTGCCGGGTCTCCGGGACCTTACTACAATGAGCAGTTCTTC. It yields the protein CAGSPGPYYNEQFF.

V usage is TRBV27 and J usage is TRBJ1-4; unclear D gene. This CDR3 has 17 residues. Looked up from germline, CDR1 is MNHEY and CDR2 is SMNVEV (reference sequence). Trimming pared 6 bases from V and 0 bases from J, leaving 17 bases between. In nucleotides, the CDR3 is TGTGCCAGCAGCCCCGTATCTCCGGTCTCAACTAATGAAAAACTGTTTTTT. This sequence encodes CASSPVSPVSTNEKLFF.

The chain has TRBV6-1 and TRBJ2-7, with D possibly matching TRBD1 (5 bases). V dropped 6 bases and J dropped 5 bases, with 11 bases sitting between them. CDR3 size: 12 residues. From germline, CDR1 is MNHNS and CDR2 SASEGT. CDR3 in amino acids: CASSRDRNEQYF. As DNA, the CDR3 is TGTGCCAGCAGCCGAGACAGAAACGAGCAGTACTTC.

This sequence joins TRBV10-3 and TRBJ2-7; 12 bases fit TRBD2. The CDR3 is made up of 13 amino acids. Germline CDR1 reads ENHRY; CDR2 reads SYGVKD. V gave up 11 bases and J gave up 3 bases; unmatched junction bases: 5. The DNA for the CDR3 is TGTGCCTCCTCGACTAGCGGGGGCTACGAGCAGTACTTC. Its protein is CASSTSGGYEQYF.

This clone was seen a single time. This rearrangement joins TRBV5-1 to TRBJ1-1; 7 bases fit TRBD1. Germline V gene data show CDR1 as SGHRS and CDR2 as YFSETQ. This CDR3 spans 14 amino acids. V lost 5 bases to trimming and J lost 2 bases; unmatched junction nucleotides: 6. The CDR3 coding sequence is TGCGCCAGCAGTATGGGGACAGCTAACACTGAAGCTTTCTTT. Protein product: CASSMGTANTEAFF.

The CDR3 here is CASSSEGPDTQYF. The CDR3 DNA is TGTGCCAGCAGTTCGGAGGGACCAGATACGCAGTATTTT. The genes are TRBV25-1 and TRBJ2-3; a possible D gene is TRBD2 (6 bases). Germline loops: CDR1 MGHDK, CDR2 SYGVNS. The CDR3 spans 13 residues. V lost 5 bases and J 4 bases, leaving 10 bases between the germline ends.

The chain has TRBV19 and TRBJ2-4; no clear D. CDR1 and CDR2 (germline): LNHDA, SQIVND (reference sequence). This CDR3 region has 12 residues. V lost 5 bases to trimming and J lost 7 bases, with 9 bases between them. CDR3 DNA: TGTGCCAGTAGTCCGACGAAGAACATTCAGTACTTC. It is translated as CASSPTKNIQYF. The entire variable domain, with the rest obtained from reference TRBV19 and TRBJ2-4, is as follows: DGGITQSPKYLFRKEGQNVTLSCEQNLNHDAMYWYRQDPGQGLRLIYYSQIVNDFQKGDIAEGYSVSREKKESFPLTVTSAQKNPTAFYLCASSPTKNIQYFGAGTRLSVL.